A selection of T cell receptor beta chains follows, all from one sample in a study of prognosis after radiotherapy for stage I lung cancer. One entry per CDR3 protein results from TCRdb running MiXCR on the multiplex PCR reads. This table holds 10,000 to 15,000 distinct CDR3 sequences, 43% found once. This specimen was PBMCs, taken before or after stereotactic body radiation therapy (not recorded which). These receptors came from a donor over 45 with non-small cell lung cancer. The CDR3 runs from the conserved cysteine through the conserved F or W. The D gene is left open where the match is weak.

j_call | cdr3_length | v_call | d_call | cdr3_aa
TRBJ1-2 | 14 | TRBV3-1 | - | CASTDGSFVYGYTF
TRBJ2-3 | 13 | TRBV6-2/TRBV6-3 | - | CASSGFGGDTQYF
TRBJ2-1 | 10 | TRBV12-3/TRBV12-4 | TRBD2 | CATTRGGQFF
TRBJ2-3 | 14 | TRBV6-4 | - | CASRQQENTYTQYF
TRBJ2-1 | 13 | TRBV7-9 | - | CASSPRGSNEQFF
TRBJ2-3 | 15 | TRBV7-3 | TRBD2 | CASSFSAGGGDTQYF
TRBJ2-5 | 14 | TRBV5-1 | - | CASSLGVIGETQYF
TRBJ1-4 | 14 | TRBV28 | - | CASSFRTAAGKLFF
TRBJ2-7 | 14 | TRBV6-1 | - | CASSEAGGSREQHF
TRBJ1-4 | 12 | TRBV2 | - | CASSYEGEKLFF